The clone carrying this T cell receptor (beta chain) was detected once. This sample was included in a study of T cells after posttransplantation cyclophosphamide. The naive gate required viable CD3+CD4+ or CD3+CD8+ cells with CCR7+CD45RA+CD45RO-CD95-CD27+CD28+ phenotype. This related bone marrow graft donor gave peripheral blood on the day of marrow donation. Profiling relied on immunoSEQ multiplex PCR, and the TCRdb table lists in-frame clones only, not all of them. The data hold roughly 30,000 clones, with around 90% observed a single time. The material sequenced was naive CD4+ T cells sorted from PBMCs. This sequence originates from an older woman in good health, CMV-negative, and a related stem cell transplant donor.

CDR3 sequence reads: CASSPSRRLMNTEAFF. In DNA, the CDR3 is TGTGCCAGCAGCCCCAGTCGGCGACTCATGAACACTGAAGCTTTCTTT. The genes are TRBV7-2 and TRBJ1-1; D not resolved. The CDR3 covers 16 residues. The V and J ends lost 5 bases and 0 bases respectively, with 16 bases between them. Germline V lookup: CDR1 SGHTA, CDR2 FQGNSA.